Given below is one T cell receptor beta chain in context. Its antigen is not known. Repertoires were generated with immunoSEQ multiplex PCR, while TCRdb's copy carries only in-frame clones and drops some. The table records about 53,000 clones, about 90% of them present only once. Germline CDR1 reads SGDLS; CDR2 reads YYNGEE. CDR3 length: 15 residues. The trim removed 2 bases at V and 4 bases at J, leaving 7 bases unmatched. The record originates from a study of early stage breast cancer tumors. Whole-study context: About 8 ER+/PR+/HER2- tumors were invasive ductal; a few were invasive lobular.

Study-wide points: Bulk DNA sequencing of unsorted cells missed chain pairing and markers. Blood repertoires resembled normal breast more than tumor. Compared with adjacent normal breast tissue, tumors showed about 2.5-fold greater T cell density and higher clonality.

Material for sequencing was blood. The clonotype originates from a person aged 65-85 years with breast cancer. The chain combines TRBV9 with TRBJ2-3; 7 positions match TRBD2. In DNA form, the CDR3 reads TGTGCCAGCAGCGTCGTCCGGGGGGATTCAGATACGCAGTATTTT. Residues: CASSVVRGDSDTQYF. The full variable domain, completed using reference TRBV9 and TRBJ2-3, is DSGVTQTPKHLITATGQRVTLRCSPRSGDLSVYWYQQSLDQGLQFLIQYYNGEERAKGNILERFSAQQFPDLHSELNLSSLELGDSALYFCASSVVRGDSDTQYFGPGTRLTVL.